Presented here are 26 T cell receptor beta chains from one specimen sequenced in a study of cytomegalovirus exposure and HLA in healthy donors. The primer mix had 60 Vbeta and 13 Jbeta primers. Clones were sequenced by immunoSEQ multiplex PCR, and TCRdb holds only the in-frame ones, with some missing. The data show approximately 110,000 clones, 74% seen once. The sample comprised PBMCs. Receptors originate from a man aged 45-65 years in good health and CMV-seropositive.

The chain has TRBV10-2 and TRBJ1-2; TRBD1 matches at 7 bases. Germline V gene sequence: CDR1 WSHSY, CDR2 SAAADI. The CDR3 runs to 13 residues. V lost 5 bases to trimming and J lost 6 bases; unmatched junction nucleotides: 6. CDR3 residues: CASSRTGNDGYTF. CDR3 DNA: TGCGCCAGCAGTCGGACAGGCAACGATGGCTACACCTTC.

The V and J genes are TRBV5-4 and TRBJ2-7; TRBD2 agrees at 7 bases. The CDR3 totals 13 residues. V lost 4 bases to trimming and J lost 9 bases; unmatched junction nucleotides: 10. Germline V gene data show CDR1 as SGHNT and CDR2 as YYREEE (reference sequence). The CDR3 is CASSPEPSGGQYF. CDR3 nucleotide sequence: TGTGCCAGCAGCCCTGAGCCGTCGGGGGGGCAGTACTTC.

The chain has TRBV13 and TRBJ2-3; D is perhaps TRBD2 (6 bases). CDR1 and CDR2 from the germline V gene are PRHDT and FYEKMQ (reference sequence). Trimming shortened V by 11 bases and J by 4 bases, and 19 bases separated the two germline ends. The CDR3 has 14 amino acids. This chain's CDR3 is CAYGRRAGPDTQYF. In DNA, the CDR3 is TGTGCCTACGGTCGGAGGGCAGGCCCAGATACGCAGTATTTT.

The J gene is TRBJ2-3, the V gene TRBV5-8, with TRBD2 as a possible D gene (5 bases). V gave up 7 bases and J gave up 2 bases, with 17 bases separating them. Germline values: CDR1 SGHTS, CDR2 YDEGEE. There are 15 residues in the CDR3. In DNA form, the CDR3 reads TGTGCCAGCGCTCCCGGACTCCTCCTCACAGATACGCAGTATTTT. It specifies CASAPGLLLTDTQYF.

This clone was seen only once. The chain has TRBV4-2 and TRBJ2-1; no firm D call. V dropped 4 bases and J dropped 5 bases, with 9 bases sitting between them. Looked up from germline, CDR1 is LGHNA and CDR2 is YNFKEQ. The CDR3 length is 13 residues. CDR3 DNA: TGTGCCAGCAGCCGAGACCTTAACAATGAGCAGTTCTTC. Translation gives CASSRDLNNEQFF.

This rearrangement joins TRBV25-1 to TRBJ2-2, with TRBD2 as a possible D gene (5 bases). In germline, CDR1 is MGHDK, CDR2 SYGVNS. The length of the CDR3 is 15 residues. Trimming shortened V by 4 bases and J by 1 base, and 10 bases separated the two germline ends. The CDR3 region is CASSGGYVNTGELFF. DNA of the CDR3: TGTGCCAGCAGTGGAGGGTATGTGAACACCGGGGAGCTGTTTTTT.

The chain combines TRBV5-1 with TRBJ2-3, with 11 bases fitting TRBD2. V was clipped by 8 bases and J by 5 bases; unmatched bases: 7. The CDR3 length is 14 residues. Germline V gene data show CDR1 as SGHRS and CDR2 as YFSETQ. The CDR3 bases are TGCGCCAGTTCTAGCGGGGGGTTTAGAGATACGCAGTATTTT. Amino acid sequence: CASSSGGFRDTQYF.

This clone was recorded once. The V call is TRBV2, the J call TRBJ2-4; 9 bases match TRBD1. The CDR3 totals 13 residues. Germline CDR1 reads SNHLY; CDR2 reads FYNNEI. Trimming at V came to 3 bases and at J to 9 bases, leaving 3 bases not matched to a gene. CDR3: CASSEGQGGIQYF. The CDR3 DNA is TGTGCCAGCAGTGAGGGACAGGGAGGCATTCAGTACTTC.

The V gene is TRBV15, the J gene TRBJ2-7, with D perhaps TRBD1 (6 bases). Germline CDR1 and CDR2: LNHNV and YYDKDF (reference sequence). Trimming removed 5 bases at V and 1 base at J, with 15 bases between. The CDR3 extends over 15 amino acids. The CDR3 bases are TGTGCCACCAGCCAAGGAACAGGGTTATCCTACGAGCAGTACTTC. Encoded protein: CATSQGTGLSYEQYF. Complete variable domain (other parts from reference TRBV15 and TRBJ2-7): DAMVIQNPRYQVTQFGKPVTLSCSQTLNHNVMYWYQQKSSQAPKLLFHYYDKDFNNEADTPDNFQSRRPNTSFCFLDIRSPGLGDTAMYLCATSQGTGLSYEQYFGPGTRLTVT.

Worth noting for this clone: This sample also contains other DNA sequences that code for the same CDR3. This chain uses TRBV6-1 with TRBJ1-2, with a tentative D call TRBD1 (6 bases). The CDR3 sequence is 14 residues long. Per the germline V gene, CDR1 is MNHNS and CDR2 is SASEGT. V lost 0 bases, J lost 5 bases, and 10 bases lay in between. CDR3 DNA: TGTGCCAGCAGTGAAGCGCAGAGGGGGTATGGCTACACCTTC. Translated: CASSEAQRGYGYTF.

V and J are TRBV5-1 and TRBJ2-6; D not certain. The CDR3 has 13 residues. V lost 9 bases and J lost 2, with 9 bases in between. CDR1 is SGHRS, CDR2 YFSETQ, per germline. The CDR3 sequence is CATRVPGANVLTF. The DNA for the CDR3 is TGCGCCACCCGGGTGCCTGGGGCCAACGTCCTGACTTTC. The full variable domain, in which reference TRBV5-1 and TRBJ2-6 provide the parts outside the CDR3, is KAGVTQTPRYLIKTRGQQVTLSCSPISGHRSVSWYQQTPGQGLQFLFEYFSETQRNKGNFPGRFSGRQFSNSRSEMNVSTLELGDSALYLCATRVPGANVLTFGAGSRLTVL.

This rearrangement joins TRBV6-5 to TRBJ2-3, with D unclear. V shed 5 bases and J shed 0 bases, with 12 bases lying between them. The length of the CDR3 is 15 residues. Germline V gene lookup returns CDR1 MNHEY and CDR2 SVGAGI. The DNA for the CDR3 is TGTGCCAGCAGTCCCTCCGGGTGGAGCACAGATACGCAGTATTTT. This gives the protein CASSPSGWSTDTQYF.

CDR3 nucleotide sequence: TGTGCCAGCAGCTTAGGGACTACTAACTATGGCTACACCTTC. Its protein is CASSLGTTNYGYTF. The chain uses TRBV11-2 and TRBJ1-2; D is unclear. Germline V lookup: CDR1 SGHAT, CDR2 FQNNGV. The CDR3 spans 14 residues. Trimming stripped 1 base from V and 0 bases from J, with 6 bases between.

CDR3 protein: CASTPRGRGTDTQYF. The CDR3 DNA reads as TGTGCCAGTACTCCTAGGGGCAGAGGCACAGATACGCAGTATTTT. The chain has TRBV19 and TRBJ2-3; possible D gene TRBD1, 5 bases. Trimming left V 7 bases short and J 1 base short, with 15 bases between. The CDR3 is made up of 15 amino acids. From germline, CDR1 is LNHDA and CDR2 SQIVND (reference sequence).

The rearrangement joins TRBV4-1 to TRBJ1-2; TRBD1 is a possible D gene (5 bases). The CDR3 covers 13 residues. With 4 bases removed from V and 5 bases from J, the gap between germline ends came to 11 bases. The germline V gene encodes CDR1 MGHRA and CDR2 YSYEKL. The CDR3 spells CASSRGEQYGYTF. The CDR3 nucleotides are TGCGCCAGCAGCCGGGGGGAACAGTATGGCTACACCTTC.

This clone was picked up one time. This chain uses TRBV6-5 with TRBJ2-1, with D possibly being TRBD2 (6 bases). With 6 bases removed from V and 12 bases from J, the gap between germline ends came to 21 bases. The CDR3 covers 14 residues. Germline V lookup: CDR1 MNHEY, CDR2 SVGAGI. In nucleotides, the CDR3 is TGTGCCAGCAGGAAGGGACTTAGGAATGGGAGGCAGTTCTTC. Translating it yields CASRKGLRNGRQFF.

The chain links TRBV10-3 to TRBJ2-7, with D possibly being TRBD2 (5 bases). Germline V gene sequence: CDR1 ENHRY, CDR2 SYGVKD. Trimming left V 0 bases short and J 5 bases short, with 11 bases between. The CDR3 covers 14 residues. This chain's CDR3 is CAISESIARDEQYF. For the CDR3, the DNA is TGTGCCATCAGTGAGTCCATAGCGCGGGACGAGCAGTACTTC.

The chain employs TRBV10-3 and TRBJ2-7, with 8 bases matching TRBD1. Germline trimming cut 10 bases from V and 4 bases from J; bases unmatched to any gene: 3. CDR3 length: 11 amino acids. CDR1 ENHRY and CDR2 SYGVKD come from the germline V gene. The CDR3 loop reads CATTGEYEQYF. The CDR3 DNA follows: TGTGCCACGACAGGGGAGTACGAGCAGTACTTC.

The chain employs TRBV2 and TRBJ2-5, with 9 bases aligning to TRBD2. V gave up 8 bases and J gave up 4 bases; unmatched junction bases: 5. The CDR3 has 13 amino acids. CDR1 is SNHLY and CDR2 is FYNNEI in the germline V gene. This chain's CDR3 is CASGLSGRETQYF. CDR3 DNA sequence: TGTGCCAGCGGACTTAGCGGGAGAGAGACCCAGTACTTC. The entire variable domain, with the rest obtained from reference TRBV2 and TRBJ2-5, is as follows: EPEVTQTPSHQVTQMGQEVILRCVPISNHLYFYWYRQILGQKVEFLVSFYNNEISEKSEIFDDQFSVERPDGSNFTLKIRSTKLEDSAMYFCASGLSGRETQYFGPGTRLLVL.

This clone came up once. The chain couples TRBV7-6 to TRBJ2-7; D is possibly TRBD1 (5 bases). Trimming shortened V by 2 bases and J by 2 bases, and 19 bases separated the two germline ends. Germline V gives CDR1 SGHVS, CDR2 FNYEAQ. This CDR3 is 17 amino acids long. In DNA, the CDR3 is TGTGCCAGCAGCTTACCGTCTGGCGGACATAACACCTACGAGCAGTACTTC. Its protein product is CASSLPSGGHNTYEQYF.

The rearrangement uses TRBV9 and TRBJ2-4; TRBD1 is a possible D gene (6 bases). Germline CDR1 SGDLS, CDR2 YYNGEE. V was cut by 4 bases and J by 0 bases, with 14 bases left in between. The CDR3 is 16 amino acids. CDR3 bases: TGTGCCAGCAGCCCACAGGGACCACTAGCCAAAAACATTCAGTACTTC. This translates into CASSPQGPLAKNIQYF.

This clone ranks as medium-sized. This rearrangement joins TRBV9 to TRBJ2-1, with D possibly TRBD2 on 6 matching bases. Trimming removed 3 bases from V and 2 bases from J, with 6 bases in between. The CDR3 has 13 amino acids. Germline V lookup: CDR1 SGDLS, CDR2 YYNGEE. This CDR3 reads CASSGGTYNEQFF. DNA for the CDR3: TGTGCCAGCAGCGGCGGGACCTACAATGAGCAGTTCTTC.

This clone has more than one count but fewer than ten. J is TRBJ1-2 and V is TRBV10-3; 7 nucleotides match TRBD1. The germline V gene has CDR1 ENHRY and CDR2 SYGVKD. J was trimmed by 6 bases and V by 2 bases; bases with no gene match: 6. CDR3 length: 14 amino acids. The CDR3 sequence: CAISEARDRNGYTF. The DNA for the CDR3 is TGTGCCATCAGTGAGGCCCGGGACAGAAATGGCTACACCTTC.

The chain joins TRBV7-8 to TRBJ2-5, with D perhaps matching TRBD2 (5 bases). The end of the DNA fits TRBJ2-7 better, so the J call may be wrong. Germline V gene lookup returns CDR1 SGHVS and CDR2 FQNEAQ. This CDR3 has 14 amino acids. The CDR3 sequence is CASSLAGSWNEQYF. For the CDR3, the DNA is TGTGCCAGCAGCTTAGCAGGGAGTTGGAACGAGCAGTACTTC.

A few counts support this clone. This rearrangement joins TRBV4-1 to TRBJ2-6, with a weak D call TRBD1 (6 bases). Germline V lookup: CDR1 MGHRA, CDR2 YSYEKL. Trimming left V 1 base short and J 0 bases short, with 13 bases between. The CDR3 totals 18 residues. This CDR3 is CASSQVMGQSSGANVLTF. The CDR3 region has the DNA TGCGCCAGCAGCCAAGTTATGGGACAAAGCTCTGGGGCCAACGTCCTGACTTTC.

The rearrangement links TRBV30 to TRBJ1-4; D not certain. Between the trimmed V and J ends, which lost 4 bases and 8 bases, there was a span of 17 bases. CDR1 and CDR2 (germline): GTSNPN, SVGIG (reference sequence). The CDR3 has 14 amino acids. This chain's CDR3 is CAWTPMGGKEKLFF. CDR3 nucleotide sequence: TGTGCCTGGACCCCGATGGGCGGGAAGGAAAAACTGTTTTTT.